Sequencing of this T cell receptor (beta chain) was carried out in a study of OX40 agonist ivuxolimab in advanced cancers. For the study in its entirety: The costimulatory receptor OX40 (CD134) was targeted by ivuxolimab, a fully human IgG2 agonistic monoclonal antibody. Intravenous ivuxolimab was administered to patients every 2 weeks at six dose levels: 0.01, 0.1, 0.3, 1.5, 3 and 10 mg/kg. Among the 52 dose-escalation patients, around 20 had hepatocellular carcinoma, around 15 melanoma, 9 renal cell carcinoma and 9 head and neck cancer. A male proportion of around 83% and a mean age of roughly 58 years, ranging from about 23 to 90, were recorded for the dose-escalation cohort. Prior anti-PD-1, anti-PD-L1 or anti-CTLA-4 therapy was permitted, and about 40% of dose-escalation patients had received checkpoint inhibitors. Partial responses were achieved by three dose-escalation patients, of whom one had hepatocellular carcinoma and two had cutaneous melanoma. The purpose of peripheral TCRbeta sequencing was to test whether ivuxolimab changed TCR sequence diversity and led to clonal T-cell expansion. The paper describes the monotherapy dose-escalation part (N of about 55 patients) of the phase I trial of ivuxolimab.

The trial excluded patients who had a history of autoimmune disease or were on systemic immunosuppression. Peripheral blood for TCR sequencing was drawn from every dose cohort at baseline, at cycle 4 day 1 and at cycle 7 day 1. The samples were taken from a phase I, first-in-human, multicenter, open-label dose-escalation trial of ivuxolimab. The trial enrolled adults with locally advanced or metastatic head and neck squamous cell, hepatocellular, melanoma or renal cell carcinoma. Before TCR sequencing, CD4+ and CD8+ T cells were separately sorted from peripheral blood. The CDR3 goes from the cysteine to the phenylalanine over 15 residues. Only the CDR3 portion is preserved as DNA: 45 bases, with reading frame beginning at the first base. CDR1 and CDR2, looked up from the germline V gene, are SGHRS and YFSETQ. Trimming at the junction amounts to 0 bases on V and 8 bases on J, and the germline ends lie 15 bases apart.

About this clone: It has no known antigen specificity. No per-base quality is available; no much larger clone lies one base away.

Genomic DNA was extracted from sorted cells for sequencing of the TCRbeta CDR3 region. TCRbeta CDR3 regions were sequenced using the immunoSEQ Assay. As stored in TCRdb, this immuneACCESS dataset retains in-frame rearrangements with V and J assigned. A fraction of the clones does not appear; measured against another copy, unresolved V genes explain less than half of the discrepancy, and the remainder lacks a known reason. Counted in this sample were about 100,000 clones; 75% to 95% of them appeared once. The ten top clones hold approximately 1.1% of the sample. Study-wide conclusions, independent of this receptor: Low levels of normalized T-cell clonal expansion were also seen in some patients who did not respond. After ivuxolimab, CD8+ T cells had more expanded clones than CD4+ T cells on average. At doses from 0.1 to 3.0 mg/kg, clonal expansion was seen in both CD4+ and CD8+ blood T cells between baseline and week 6. Antigen specificity was not determined for the clonally expanded peripheral T cells. In the 0.1-3.0 mg/kg groups, partial responders were among the patients with the lowest normalized peripheral clonal expansion, particularly in CD8+ T cells.

This specimen consisted of CD4+ or CD8+ T cells sorted from blood, obtained in a trial of the OX40 agonist ivuxolimab. The chain couples TRBV5-1 to TRBJ1-5; matching of 5 bases hints at TRBD1 as the D gene. This clonotype was sampled from an adult with an advanced solid tumor such as melanoma, head and neck, liver or kidney cancer. The CDR3 reads CASSLGAGVEEPQHF. At the DNA level, the sequence is TGCGCCAGCAGCTTGGGCGCGGGGGTAGAGGAGCCCCAGCATTTT.